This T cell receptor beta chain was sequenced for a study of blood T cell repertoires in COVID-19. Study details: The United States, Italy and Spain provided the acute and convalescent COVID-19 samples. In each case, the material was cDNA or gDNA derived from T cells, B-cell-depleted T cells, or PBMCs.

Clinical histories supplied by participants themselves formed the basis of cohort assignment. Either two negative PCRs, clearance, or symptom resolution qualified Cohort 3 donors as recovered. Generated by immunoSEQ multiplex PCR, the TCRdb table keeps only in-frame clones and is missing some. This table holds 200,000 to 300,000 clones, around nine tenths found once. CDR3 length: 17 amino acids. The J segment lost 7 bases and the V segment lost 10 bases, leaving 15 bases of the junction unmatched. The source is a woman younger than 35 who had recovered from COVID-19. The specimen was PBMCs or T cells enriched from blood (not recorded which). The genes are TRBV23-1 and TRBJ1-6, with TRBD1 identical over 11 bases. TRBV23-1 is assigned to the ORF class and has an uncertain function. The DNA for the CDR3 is TGCGCCATACGGACAGGGGGCTTCCCCTTTGGGAATTCACCCCTCCACTTT. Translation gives CAIRTGGFPFGNSPLHF.